This T cell receptor beta chain derives from a study of blood T cells in healthy people across ages. This clonotype showed up just once. A second PCR, run for about 6 to 11 cycles, used a sample-barcoded 5' primer plus a J-beta primer mix. TCRdb re-called the 5' RACE reads with MiXCR, one entry per CDR3 protein. The data contain about 780,000 distinct CDR3 sequences, more than 25% of them singletons. Between the trimmed V and J ends, which lost 7 bases and 4 bases, there was a span of 16 bases. This CDR3 spans 14 amino acids. These data also featured in a second study, about T cells of mothers and their children.

The chain combines TRBV12-3 or TRBV12-4 with TRBJ1-2; D unresolved. The receptor's source is a boy younger than 18 in good health. Sequencing input: blood. CDR3 nucleotides: TGTGCCAGCATGGAAGGAGGTCGACTCTATGGCTACACCTTC. As protein: CASMEGGRLYGYTF.